One and the same sample provided the 27 T cell receptor beta chains below, sequenced in a study of tumor-infiltrating lymphocytes in primary liver carcinoma. Total RNA (approximately 0.5 ug) served as template for TCR beta cDNA synthesis primed by a constant-region primer. ARM-PCR, slightly modified, supplied the TCR beta libraries through three nested multiplex PCR rounds. Each of the first two PCR rounds ran 9 to 11 cycles with TRBV1-TRBV30 forward and C-beta reverse primers. TCRdb reanalysed the multiplex PCR reads using MiXCR and keeps one entry per CDR3 protein. The repertoire holds 300,000 to 400,000 distinct CDR3 sequences, with around 60% as singletons. The source of the blood RNA was unsorted whole blood, and germline DNA was extracted as well. The sequenced sample was peripheral blood. The receptors stem from a man aged 35-49 years with primary liver carcinoma and hepatitis B virus infection.

With regard to this clonotype: An end of the junction differs from the germline gene, which may be a read error. V is TRBV11-2 and J is TRBJ2-1; 9 bases map to TRBD2. CDR1 SGHAT and CDR2 FQNNGV come from the germline V gene. This CDR3 is 16 amino acids long. This CDR3 is CASSWTSEGQYNEQFF. The CDR3, as DNA: TGTGCCAGCAGCTGGACTAGCGAGGGGCAGTACAACGAGCAGTTCTTC.

The chain links TRBV6-5 to TRBJ1-2; possible D gene TRBD1, 6 bases. The CDR3 runs to 16 residues. Germline V gene data show CDR1 as MNHEY and CDR2 as SVGAGI. V gave up 5 bases and J gave up 2 bases, with 18 bases separating them. The CDR3 protein is CASSPRDTTSNYGYTF. As DNA, the CDR3 is TGTGCCAGCAGTCCTCGGGACACCACAAGCAACTATGGCTACACCTTC.

As to this clonotype: This sequence may be a read error, since a much larger clone differs from it by one base. CDR3 nucleotide sequence: TGTGCCATAGAGGCTAGCGGGAGCCACGATGAGCAGTTCTTC. This gives the protein CAIEASGSHDEQFF. The genes are TRBV12-3 or TRBV12-4 and TRBJ2-1; 10 bases map to TRBD2. V shed 10 bases and J 8 bases; nucleotides not matched to a gene: 11. The CDR3 is 14 amino acids.

Note on this clonotype: The junction shows a germline mismatch at one end, possibly a read error. The V and J genes are TRBV5-1 and TRBJ2-5; D not certain. Germline V gives CDR1 SGHRS, CDR2 YFSETQ. The CDR3 runs 15 residues. CDR3 residues: CASNLQPLGQETQHF. CDR3 nucleotide sequence: TGCGCCAGCAACCTACAGCCCCTTGGCCAAGAGACCCAGCACTTC.

This clonotype was counted a few times. The rearrangement links TRBV5-4 to TRBJ2-7, with TRBD1 identical over 8 bases. With 4 bases clipped from V and 4 bases from J, the junction kept 7 bases outside the gene matches. The germline V gene encodes CDR1 SGHNT and CDR2 YYREEE (reference sequence). The CDR3 length is 14 residues. For the CDR3, the DNA is TGTGCCAGCAGCCCAGGGACAGGACAATACGAGCAGTACTTC. Translated, it gives CASSPGTGQYEQYF.

In the case of this clonotype: A clone one base away is much larger, so this may be a read error. The V and J genes are TRBV29-1 and TRBJ1-1; D ambiguous. The germline V gene encodes CDR1 SQVTM and CDR2 ANQGSEA. The CDR3 is made up of 13 amino acids. CDR3 coding DNA: TGCGGCGCCGAGGTCTTTCGGGACACTGAAGCTTTCTTT. It translates to CGAEVFRDTEAFF.

In the case of this clonotype: The germline gene is not matched at one end of the junction; a read error may be the cause. The V call is TRBV11-2, the J call TRBJ1-1; D possibly corresponds to TRBD1 (5 bases). Germline CDR1 and CDR2: SGHAT and FQNNGV. The CDR3 extends over 12 amino acids. The CDR3 spells CASSPRGREALF. The CDR3 DNA reads TGTGCCAGCAGCCCCCGGGGACGAGAAGCTCTCTTC.

Of note for this clonotype: Because the CDR3 is missing its conserved closing phenylalanine or tryptophan, this is likely a read error. This sequence joins TRBV4-2 and TRBJ2-5; 11 nucleotides align to TRBD2. Trimming removed 4 bases from V and 4 bases from J; junction bases left unmatched: 14. In germline, CDR1 is LGHNA, CDR2 YNFKEQ. The CDR3 loop spans 18 amino acids. The CDR3 DNA is TGTGCCAGCAGCCTCAGACTAGCGGGACACAAAGTTGGAGAGACCCAGTACTTA. This codes for CASSLRLAGHKVGETQYL.

Worth noting for this clonotype: One junction end does not reproduce the germline sequence, and a read error may be involved. V and J are TRBV11-2 and TRBJ2-7, with 11 bases fitting TRBD1. This CDR3 is 14 amino acids long. The V gene's germline CDR1 is SGHAT and CDR2 FQNNGV. The CDR3 loop is CASSFRTGGYEQYF. CDR3 sequence (DNA): TGTGCAAGCAGCTTTCGGACAGGGGGCTACGAACAGTACTTC.

A word on this clonotype: At one boundary the junction diverges from the germline segment, which might be a read error. The rearrangement uses TRBV7-8 and TRBJ2-3; 11 positions match TRBD1. CDR1 is SGHVS, CDR2 FQNEAQ, per germline. CDR3 length: 17 residues. The CDR3 bases are TGTGTCAGCAGCCCCTTACCGGGACAGGGGGTCACAGATACGCAGTATTTT. Amino acid sequence: CVSSPLPGQGVTDTQYF.

This clonotype was detected ten times or more. The chain recombines TRBV4-2 with TRBJ2-2; D unclear. The CDR3 sequence is 14 residues long. Trimming took 0 bases from V and 1 from J, leaving 3 bases between them. Germline CDR1 and CDR2: LGHNA and YNFKEQ. CDR3: CASSQEMNTGELFF. CDR3 DNA sequence: TGTGCCAGCAGCCAAGAGATGAACACCGGGGAGCTGTTTTTT.

Of note for this clonotype: The junction and the germline gene differ at one end; a read error may be behind it. This sequence joins TRBV11-2 and TRBJ2-7, with TRBD1 matching 7 bases. Germline V CDR1 and CDR2: SGHAT, FQNNGV. This CDR3 region has 12 residues. CDR3 residues: CVSRPGGYEQHF. The CDR3 region has the DNA TGTGTCAGCAGGCCAGGGGGATACGAGCAGCACTTC.

Comments on this clonotype: One base away lies a much larger clone, so this may be a sequencing read error. V gene TRBV6-5 combines with J gene TRBJ2-5; TRBD2 aligns across 10 bases. This CDR3 has 16 amino acids. The V gene's germline CDR1 is MNHEY and CDR2 SVGAGI. With V trimmed by 6 bases and J by 4 bases, 11 bases remained unmatched. CDR3 sequence reads: CASSEHLAGDVETQYF. The CDR3 bases are TGTGCCAGCAGCGAGCACCTAGCGGGAGATGTAGAGACCCAGTACTTC.

By sample fraction, this clonotype is medium-sized (0.01 to 0.1%). For the CDR3, the DNA is TGTGCCAGCAGCTTCGGGGCGGCTAATTCACCCCTCCACTTT. Protein sequence: CASSFGAANSPLHF. This chain connects TRBV11-3 to TRBJ1-6; TRBD1 might be the D (5 bases). CDR1 and CDR2 (germline): SGHNT, YENEEA. This CDR3 contains 14 residues. The V and J ends lost 3 bases and 6 bases respectively, with 9 bases between them.

Concerning this clonotype itself: The germline gene is not matched at one end of the junction; a read error may be the cause. The chain recombines TRBV12-3 or TRBV12-4 with TRBJ2-1; the D is unclear. The CDR3 has 12 amino acids. The CDR3 here is CASSLKHNELFF. The DNA for the CDR3 is TGTGCCAGCAGTTTAAAGCACAATGAGCTGTTCTTC.

To note about this clonotype: The conserved phenylalanine or tryptophan normally closing the CDR3 is absent here, so this likely arose from a read error. V gene TRBV30 combines with J gene TRBJ1-6; D remains unclear. The germline V gene has CDR1 GTSNPN and CDR2 SVGIG (reference sequence). The CDR3 consists of 11 residues. V lost 0 bases and J 9 bases, leaving 3 bases between the germline ends. The DNA for the CDR3 is TGTGCCTGGAGTGTCGGTTCACCCCTCCACCTC. The encoded protein is CAWSVGSPLHL.

The rearrangement uses TRBV28 and TRBJ2-7; D is unclear. V lost 5 bases to trimming and J lost 2 bases, with 13 bases between them. From germline, CDR1 is MDHEN and CDR2 SYDVKM. This CDR3 has 14 amino acids. The CDR3 protein is CASSLVVLPYEQYF. The CDR3 DNA reads as TGTGCCAGCAGTCTCGTTGTATTACCCTACGAGCAGTACTTC.

This clonotype showed up just once. The V call is TRBV11-2, the J call TRBJ2-1; TRBD2 matches 11 bases. Per germline, CDR1 SGHAT and CDR2 FQNNGV. The CDR3 loop spans 18 amino acids. V trimming: 11 bases; J trimming: 8 bases; junction bases outside the gene matches: 23. CDR3: CAGNLEGTSGGLLDEQFF. CDR3 in DNA: TGTGCCGGCAACTTAGAAGGGACTAGCGGAGGCCTTCTGGATGAGCAGTTCTTC.

As for this clonotype: At one end, the junction sequence differs from germline, possibly due to a read error. J is TRBJ2-2 and V is TRBV29-1; perhaps D is TRBD1 or TRBD2 (5 bases each). Per the germline V gene, CDR1 is SQVTM and CDR2 is ANQGSEA. The CDR3 runs to 14 residues. The CDR3 DNA reads as TGCAGCGTCGAGGACGGGGCGAACACCGGGGACCTGATTTTT. As protein: CSVEDGANTGDLIF.

About this clonotype: Relative to the germline gene, one junction end is altered; a read error may explain this. This chain links TRBV6-1 with TRBJ1-2; D ambiguous. Germline assignment: CDR1 MNHNS and CDR2 SASEGT. The CDR3 is made up of 14 amino acids. The CDR3 loop reads CASGDAVLNYGYTF. CDR3 nucleotides: TGTGCCAGCGGTGATGCCGTATTGAACTATGGCTACACCTTC.

With regard to this clonotype: Given a much more abundant clone one base away, this may be a read error. V usage is TRBV27 and J usage is TRBJ2-1, with D unresolved. CDR3 length equals 15 residues. Germline V gene lookup returns CDR1 MNHEY and CDR2 SMNVEV (reference sequence). The CDR3 nucleotides read TGTGCCAGCAGGGAAAGACCCAGCTCCTTCAATGAGCAGTTCTTC. This translates into CASRERPSSFNEQFF.

This chain joins TRBV11-1 and TRBJ2-1; D gene unclear. In germline, CDR1 is SGHAT, CDR2 FQDESV (reference sequence). V was cut by 5 bases and J by 5 bases, with 16 bases left in between. CDR3 length equals 15 residues. CDR3 coding DNA: TGTGCCAGCAGCGACGCAGGCAGAGGTAACAATGAGCAGTTCTTC. Residues: CASSDAGRGNNEQFF.

On this clonotype: It may be a read error: a sequence one base away is much more abundant. The chain has TRBV6-1 and TRBJ2-3; possibly TRBD1 for D (5 bases). The CDR3 consists of 14 residues. V lost 5 bases and J 2 bases, leaving 11 bases between the germline ends. The germline V gene has CDR1 MNHNS and CDR2 SASEGT. The CDR3 region is CASSFDSATDTQYF. For the CDR3, the DNA is TGTGCCAGCAGTTTCGACAGTGCCACAGATACGCAGTATTTT.

In regard to this clonotype: An end of the junction differs from the germline gene, which may be a read error. V gene TRBV7-9 combines with J gene TRBJ2-7; 11 bases agree with TRBD1. CDR1 is SEHNR, CDR2 FQNEAQ, per germline (reference sequence). This CDR3 is 15 amino acids long. The DNA of the CDR3 is TGTGCCGGCAGCTTAGGGGACAGGGGGTCCTACGAGCAGTACTTC. Translation gives CAGSLGDRGSYEQYF.

The chain couples TRBV6-5 to TRBJ2-1, with D possibly TRBD2 on 5 matching bases. V dropped 6 bases and J dropped 10 bases, with 13 bases sitting between them. The CDR3 has 12 amino acids. Germline loops: CDR1 MNHEY, CDR2 SVGAGI. The CDR3 DNA sequence: TGTGCCAGCAGGTCGACTATCAGGGAGCAGTTCTTC. As protein: CASRSTIREQFF.

This sequence joins TRBV30 and TRBJ2-7; no clear D. The CDR3 loop spans 12 amino acids. Trimming cost V 0 bases and J 3 bases, with 6 bases left between them. Germline assignment: CDR1 GTSNPN and CDR2 SVGIG (reference sequence). In nucleotides, the CDR3 is TGTGCCTGGAGTGTATGGAACTACGAGCAGTACTTC. It translates to CAWSVWNYEQYF.

The chain recombines TRBV11-2 with TRBJ2-2; perhaps TRBD1 as D (6 bases). This CDR3 contains 23 residues. V was shortened by 2 bases and J by 0 bases, with 31 bases between the two germline ends. CDR1 SGHAT and CDR2 FQNNGV come from the germline V gene. The CDR3 loop is CASSLTAPATTAWGQSNTGELFF. Written as DNA, the CDR3 is TGTGCCAGCAGCTTAACGGCCCCAGCAACTACCGCCTGGGGGCAATCGAACACCGGGGAGCTGTTTTTT.